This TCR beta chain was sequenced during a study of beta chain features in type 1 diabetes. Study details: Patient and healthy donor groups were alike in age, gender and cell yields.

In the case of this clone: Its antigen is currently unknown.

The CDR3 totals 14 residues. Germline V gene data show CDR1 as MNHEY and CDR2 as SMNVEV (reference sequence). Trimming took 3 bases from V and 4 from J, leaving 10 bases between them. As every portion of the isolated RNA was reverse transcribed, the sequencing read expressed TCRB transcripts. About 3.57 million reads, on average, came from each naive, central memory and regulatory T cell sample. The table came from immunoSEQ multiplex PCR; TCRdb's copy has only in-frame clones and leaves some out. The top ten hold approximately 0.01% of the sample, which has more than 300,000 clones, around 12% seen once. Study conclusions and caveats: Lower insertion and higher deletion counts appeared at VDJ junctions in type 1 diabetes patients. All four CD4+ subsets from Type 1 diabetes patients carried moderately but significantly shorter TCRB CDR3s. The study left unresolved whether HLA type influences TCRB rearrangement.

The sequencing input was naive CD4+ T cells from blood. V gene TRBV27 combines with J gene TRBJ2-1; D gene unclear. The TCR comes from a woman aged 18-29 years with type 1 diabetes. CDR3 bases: TGTGCCAGCAGTTTTAAAGGAGAGTACAATGAGCAGTTCTTC. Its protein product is CASSFKGEYNEQFF.